Listed here are 28 T cell receptor beta chains from one sample, sequenced in a study of Ad26.COV2.S vaccination and SARS-CoV-2 variants. The treatment here: 15 to 20 received Ad26.COV2.S at low or high dose, single or two shots; 5 received placebo; per-sample allocation not given. Sampling was performed 63 days after the first vaccine or placebo injection. Measured with immunoSEQ multiplex PCR; TCRdb has only the in-frame clones, and not every one. This sample carries about 400,000 clones, roughly 80% of them seen once, and the ten largest clones take about 8%. The sequencing used peripheral blood, collected in a trial of Ad26.COV2.S vaccine versus placebo. The origin of the receptors is a person aged 18-65 years who received the Ad26.COV2.S COVID-19 vaccine or a placebo.

J is TRBJ2-7 and V is TRBV10-3; 9 bases agree with TRBD1. With 5 bases clipped from V and 4 bases from J, the junction kept 6 bases outside the gene matches. This CDR3 has 14 amino acids. Germline CDR1 and CDR2: ENHRY and SYGVKD. The CDR3 reads CAISRTGEFYEQYF. The CDR3 nucleotides read TGTGCCATCAGTCGGACAGGGGAGTTTTACGAGCAGTACTTC.

This chain uses TRBV6-5 with TRBJ1-1; D remains ambiguous. The CDR3 runs to 13 residues. Germline V CDR1 and CDR2: MNHEY, SVGAGI. CDR3 in DNA: TGTGCGATTGGAAACTTCATGAACACTGAAGCTTTCTTT. Amino acids: CAIGNFMNTEAFF.

This chain uses TRBV10-3 with TRBJ1-5, with 9 bases that match TRBD1. CDR3 length: 14 residues. CDR1 is ENHRY and CDR2 is SYGVKD in the germline V gene. V shed 4 bases, J shed 3 bases, and the junction held 1 base outside the gene matches. The DNA of the CDR3 is TGTGCCATCAGTGTACAGGGGGCCAATCAGCCCCAGCATTTT. This gives the protein CAISVQGANQPQHF.

The chain is built from TRBV4-3 and TRBJ1-1; 7 bases agree with TRBD1. Germline V gene lookup returns CDR1 LGHNA and CDR2 YSLEER. Losses at the gene ends were 3 bases for V and 12 bases for J; bases not matched to a gene: 16. This CDR3 is built from 15 residues. The CDR3 DNA sequence: TGCGCCAGCAGCCATACGACTGGGACAGCAGGGGGAACTTTCTTT. This translates into CASSHTTGTAGGTFF.

In this sample, this clone is medium-sized. J is TRBJ2-7 and V is TRBV11-2, with a possible D match to TRBD2 (5 bases). V gave up 4 bases and J gave up 6 bases, with 10 bases separating them. The CDR3 runs 12 residues. In germline, CDR1 is SGHAT, CDR2 FQNNGV. This CDR3 is CASSYTEGEQYF. The CDR3 coding sequence is TGTGCCAGCAGCTACACAGAGGGCGAGCAGTACTTC. Based on the CDR3 plus reference TRBV11-2 and TRBJ2-7, the full variable domain is EAGVAQSPRYKIIEKRQSVAFWCNPISGHATLYWYQQILGQGPKLLIQFQNNGVVDDSQLPKDRFSAERLKGVDSTLKIQPAKLEDSAVYLCASSYTEGEQYFGPGTRLTVT.

CDR3 coding DNA: TGTGCCAGCAGCTTACATCGGTCCGAGCAGTACTTC. Amino acids: CASSLHRSEQYF. This chain joins TRBV7-9 and TRBJ2-7; D is unclear. The CDR3 extends over 12 amino acids. Germline values: CDR1 SEHNR, CDR2 FQNEAQ (reference sequence). Between the trimmed V and J ends, which lost 2 bases and 6 bases, there was a span of 8 bases.

This clone has only a few counts. This rearrangement joins TRBV12-5 to TRBJ1-5; D is unresolved. This CDR3 spans 13 amino acids. The germline CDR1 and CDR2 sequences are LGHNT and FRNRAP. Trimming pared 1 base from V and 6 bases from J, leaving 7 bases between. The DNA of the CDR3 is TGTGCTAGTGGTTTGGGGCGGGGTCAGCCCCAGCATTTT. Encoded protein: CASGLGRGQPQHF.

This clone was picked up one time. The chain links TRBV14 to TRBJ2-5, with D perhaps matching TRBD1 (5 bases). The germline V gene encodes CDR1 SGHDN and CDR2 FVKESK. This CDR3 region has 16 residues. Trimming stripped 4 bases from V and 5 bases from J, with 20 bases between. The CDR3 spells CASSRLRAVAGETQYF. The DNA for the CDR3 is TGTGCCAGCAGCCGGCTCCGGGCCGTAGCAGGGGAGACCCAGTACTTC.

This sequence joins TRBV4-2 and TRBJ2-1; no reliable D call. V was trimmed by 1 base and J by 2 bases, leaving 3 bases between them. Germline V gene lookup returns CDR1 LGHNA and CDR2 YNFKEQ. This CDR3 contains 13 residues. The CDR3 sequence is CASSQAPYNEQFF. For the CDR3, the DNA is TGTGCCAGCAGCCAAGCGCCCTACAATGAGCAGTTCTTC.

Concerning this clone itself: The same CDR3 is also encoded by other DNA sequences in this sample. J is TRBJ1-3 and V is TRBV5-1, with D unresolved. Trimming shortened V by 0 bases and J by 4 bases, and 5 bases separated the two germline ends. The germline CDR1 and CDR2 sequences are SGHRS and YFSETQ. The CDR3 consists of 13 residues. CDR3 sequence reads: CASSLGQGNTIYF. The CDR3 nucleotides are TGCGCCAGCAGCTTGGGGCAGGGAAACACCATATATTTT.

J is TRBJ1-1 and V is TRBV7-2; no clear D. Germline CDR1 and CDR2: SGHTA and FQGNSA. The CDR3 consists of 12 residues. Trimming pared 1 base from V and 11 bases from J, leaving 11 bases between. DNA of the CDR3: TGTGCCAGCAGCTTAGTATCGCGGGAGGCTTTCTTT. Amino acid sequence: CASSLVSREAFF.

The sample holds one count of this clone. The V and J genes are TRBV18 and TRBJ2-2, with 10 bases identical to TRBD1. Looked up from germline, CDR1 is KGHSH and CDR2 is LQKENI. The CDR3 runs 16 residues. Trimming cost V 6 bases and J 4 bases; bases outside gene matches: 8. CDR3 region: CASSPPGTGATGELFF. The CDR3 DNA follows: TGTGCCAGCTCTCCTCCCGGGACAGGGGCCACCGGGGAGCTGTTTTTT.

The rearrangement joins TRBV18 to TRBJ2-1; 7 bases are a match to TRBD1. CDR1 and CDR2 from the germline V gene are KGHSH and LQKENI. Unmatched junction bases numbered 12, after V lost 3 bases and J lost 4 bases. The CDR3 runs 17 residues. CDR3: CASSPRLLRGNYNEQFF. The DNA for the CDR3 is TGTGCCAGCTCACCCCGGCTGCTCAGGGGGAATTACAATGAGCAGTTCTTC.

Worth noting for this clone: The identical CDR3 is also encoded by other nucleotide sequences in the sample. The chain combines TRBV7-3 with TRBJ2-5; a weak D match, TRBD1 (5 bases). V shed 0 bases and J shed 3 bases, with 5 bases lying between them. Germline V gene lookup returns CDR1 SGHTA and CDR2 FQGTGA. This CDR3 contains 13 residues. CDR3 nucleotide sequence: TGTGCCAGCAGCTTAACCAGGGAAGAGACCCAGTACTTC. Translation gives CASSLTREETQYF.

The rearrangement uses TRBV5-5 and TRBJ2-7, with a tentative D call TRBD1 (6 bases). The CDR3 runs to 13 residues. Trimming pared 0 bases from V and 3 bases from J, leaving 7 bases between. From germline, CDR1 is SGHKS and CDR2 YYEKEE (reference sequence). Written as DNA, the CDR3 is TGTGCCAGCAGCTTGGAGGGACACTACGAGCAGTACTTC. It translates to CASSLEGHYEQYF.

V and J are TRBV3-1 (or the pseudogene TRBV3-2) and TRBJ1-2; 8 positions agree with TRBD1. V was clipped by 1 base and J by 9 bases; unmatched bases: 4. Germline lookup yields CDR1 LGHDT and CDR2 YNNKEL (reference sequence). The CDR3 loop spans 13 amino acids. CDR3 DNA sequence: TGTGCCAGCAGCCAAGTGGGGACAGGTCGCTACACCTTC. Protein product: CASSQVGTGRYTF.

The gene calls are TRBV2 and TRBJ1-4; TRBD1 might be the D (5 bases). Germline-derived CDR1 and CDR2 are SNHLY and FYNNEI. The CDR3 runs to 14 residues. V lost 6 bases, J lost 8 bases, and 16 bases lay in between. CDR3 sequence: CASRDTGDREKLFF. The CDR3 DNA sequence: TGTGCCAGCAGGGATACTGGGGACCGCGAAAAACTGTTTTTT.

This chain uses TRBV6-5 with TRBJ1-1; 7 bases line up with TRBD1. This CDR3 region has 15 residues. Germline loops: CDR1 MNHEY, CDR2 SVGAGI. V dropped 7 bases and J dropped 1; count of bases not matched to a gene: 9. The CDR3 DNA is TGTGCCAGCACCGACTTTGGGGACAGGAACACTGAAGCTTTCTTT. It codes for CASTDFGDRNTEAFF.

The V and J genes are TRBV7-9 and TRBJ2-7, with 7 bases lining up with TRBD1. Trimming took 2 bases from V and 3 from J; bases not matched to a gene: 1. The CDR3 totals 13 residues. CDR1 is SEHNR, CDR2 FQNEAQ, per germline (reference sequence). CDR3 loop: CASSLRQGYEQYF. The CDR3 nucleotides read TGTGCCAGCAGCTTAAGACAGGGCTACGAGCAGTACTTC.

CDR3 region: CASAGGNSNQPQHF. The CDR3 nucleotides are TGTGCCAGCGCCGGGGGAAATAGCAATCAGCCCCAGCATTTT. This chain links TRBV6-5 with TRBJ1-5; a weak D match, TRBD1 (5 bases). This CDR3 has 14 amino acids. Between the trimmed V and J ends, which lost 8 bases and 0 bases, there was a span of 11 bases. The germline CDR1 and CDR2 sequences are MNHEY and SVGAGI.

The rearrangement links TRBV27 to TRBJ2-7, with TRBD2 identical over 7 bases. The CDR3 consists of 17 residues. The V segment lost 0 bases and the J segment 2 bases; nucleotides outside the gene matches: 10. Per germline, CDR1 MNHEY and CDR2 SMNVEV (reference sequence). The DNA of the CDR3 is TGTGCCAGCAGTTTATCCCCTGGCGGGAGTACAACCTACGAGCAGTACTTC. Residues: CASSLSPGGSTTYEQYF.

Many counts were recorded for this clone. This sequence joins TRBV5-5 and TRBJ1-5, with D perhaps TRBD1 (6 bases). CDR3 length: 16 residues. Looked up from germline, CDR1 is SGHKS and CDR2 is YYEKEE (reference sequence). The V and J ends lost 0 bases and 3 bases respectively, with 13 bases between them. The CDR3 coding sequence is TGTGCCAGCAGCTTGGGAAACAGGGACCCCAATCAGCCCCAGCATTTT. Amino acid sequence: CASSLGNRDPNQPQHF.

The chain couples TRBV29-1 to TRBJ1-2, with D unresolved. The CDR3 is 13 amino acids. The V gene's germline CDR1 is SQVTM and CDR2 ANQGSEA. Trimming removed 4 bases from V and 0 bases from J, with 9 bases in between. The CDR3 is CSVGGKANYGYTF. As DNA, the CDR3 is TGCAGCGTTGGAGGGAAAGCTAACTATGGCTACACCTTC.

The J gene is TRBJ2-2, the V gene TRBV21-1; TRBD2, the table's D call, lacks a check against the DNA. TRBV21-1 represents a pseudogene. The CDR3 sequence is 14 residues long. DNA for the CDR3: TGTGCCAGCGGGCGGGAGGGCAGCACCGGGGAGCTGTTTTTT. It encodes CASGREGSTGELFF.

The chain combines TRBV27 with TRBJ2-7; tentative D call: TRBD1 (5 bases). V was shortened by 8 bases and J by 3 bases, with 20 bases between the two germline ends. Germline V gene data show CDR1 as MNHEY and CDR2 as SMNVEV (reference sequence). The CDR3 covers 15 residues. CDR3 protein: CASGLSDRYSYEQYF. The CDR3 DNA reads TGTGCCAGCGGCCTGAGTGACAGATACAGCTACGAGCAGTACTTC.

The rearrangement joins TRBV7-9 to TRBJ1-1; D might be TRBD1 (5 bases). Trimming cost V 3 bases and J 1 base, with 6 bases left between them. The CDR3 is 13 amino acids. CDR1 SEHNR and CDR2 FQNEAQ come from the germline V gene (reference sequence). CDR3 nucleotides: TGTGCCAGCAGCTTTAGGGGGAACACTGAAGCTTTCTTT. It yields the protein CASSFRGNTEAFF.

The rearrangement joins TRBV5-6 to TRBJ1-2; D uncertain. Trimming removed 0 bases at V and 6 bases at J, with 3 bases between. The germline V gene has CDR1 SGHDT and CDR2 YYEEEE. CDR3 length: 11 amino acids. CDR3: CASSLGNGYTF. CDR3 nucleotides: TGTGCCAGCAGCTTGGGGAATGGCTACACCTTC.

This chain joins TRBV3-1 (or the pseudogene TRBV3-2) and TRBJ2-3, with D unclear. Trimming took 4 bases from V and 2 from J, leaving 10 bases between them. From germline, CDR1 is LGHDT and CDR2 YNNKEL (reference sequence). CDR3 length: 14 amino acids. For the CDR3, the DNA is TGTGCCAGCAGCCTTTACATTTCCACAGATACGCAGTATTTT. Protein sequence: CASSLYISTDTQYF.